A single sample gave rise to the 13 T cell receptor beta chains below, sequenced in a study of blood T cells in healthy people across ages. Then a second PCR, running roughly 6 to 12 cycles, was carried out with a sample-barcoded 5' primer and a J-beta primer mix. TCRdb processed the 5' RACE reads anew with MiXCR; each CDR3 protein has one entry. This table has 780,000 or so distinct CDR3 sequences, approximately 53% appearing once. Sequencing used blood. The receptors stem from a man aged 40-49 years in good health.

The rearrangement uses TRBV3-1 and TRBJ2-1, with no clear D. The CDR3 extends over 16 amino acids. Trimming pared 4 bases from V and 7 bases from J, leaving 20 bases between. CDR1 LGHDT and CDR2 YNNKEL come from the germline V gene (reference sequence). The CDR3 sequence: CASSPPFRGLGNEQFF. CDR3 in DNA: TGTGCCAGCAGCCCCCCTTTCCGCGGCCTGGGGAATGAGCAGTTCTTC.

DNA of the CDR3: TGTGCCAGCAGTTTTTGGCGGGAGAAGAGAGAGACCCAGTACTTC. Its protein is CASSFWREKRETQYF. The chain has TRBV27 and TRBJ2-5; 7 bases line up with TRBD2. Germline CDR1 and CDR2: MNHEY and SMNVEV (reference sequence). The CDR3 spans 15 residues. After removal of 3 bases from V and 4 bases from J, the junction contained 8 bases not matched to a gene.

The J gene is TRBJ2-4, the V gene TRBV7-9; 7 bases line up with TRBD1. With the DNA end fitting TRBJ2-7 better, the J assignment may be wrong. Per the germline V gene, CDR1 is SEHNR and CDR2 is FQNEAQ (reference sequence). The CDR3 is 15 amino acids. CDR3: CASGPPVRGSREQYF. DNA for the CDR3: TGTGCCAGCGGCCCACCGGTCAGGGGGAGTCGCGAGCAGTACTTC.

The CDR3 DNA reads TGCAGCGTTAATGGTGGCTACGAGCAGTACTTC. Protein: CSVNGGYEQYF. The genes are TRBV29-1 and TRBJ2-7; the D is unclear. This CDR3 spans 11 amino acids. Looked up from germline, CDR1 is SQVTM and CDR2 is ANQGSEA. V shed 5 bases and J shed 3 bases, with 8 bases lying between them.

This clonotype was counted a few times. The chain employs TRBV7-3 and TRBJ1-6; 8 bases align to TRBD1. V dropped 4 bases and J dropped 9; count of bases not matched to a gene: 8. Looked up from germline, CDR1 is SGHTA and CDR2 is FQGTGA. The CDR3 covers 15 residues. CDR3 nucleotides: TGTGCCAGCAGCTCCGGACAGGGAGGTGGTTCACCCCTCCACTTT. Amino acid sequence: CASSSGQGGGSPLHF.

V usage is TRBV27 and J usage is TRBJ1-3; D is possibly TRBD1 (5 bases). Germline CDR1 and CDR2: MNHEY and SMNVEV (reference sequence). V lost 6 bases to trimming and J lost 2 bases, with 17 bases between them. CDR3 length: 16 residues. CDR3 region: CASSSPPRDPGNTIYF. The CDR3 nucleotides read TGTGCCAGCAGCTCCCCTCCCAGGGACCCTGGAAACACCATATATTTT.

The table lists this clonotype with a few counts. V usage is TRBV13 and J usage is TRBJ1-6, with unresolved D. CDR1 is PRHDT and CDR2 is FYEKMQ in the germline V gene (reference sequence). Trimming took 5 bases from V and 0 from J, leaving 11 bases between them. The CDR3 loop spans 16 amino acids. DNA of the CDR3: TGTGCCAGCAGCCCTCGGAGGACCTCCTATAATTCACCCCTCCACTTT. As protein: CASSPRRTSYNSPLHF.

This clonotype has only a few counts. The genes are TRBV20-1 and TRBJ2-1; D remains ambiguous. Trimming pared 6 bases from V and 10 bases from J, leaving 16 bases between. In germline, CDR1 is DFQATT, CDR2 SNEGSKA (reference sequence). The CDR3 runs 12 residues. CDR3: CSARPLVQEQFF. DNA for the CDR3: TGCAGTGCACGACCCCTAGTGCAGGAGCAGTTCTTC.

This clonotype was counted between two and nine times. In DNA form, the CDR3 reads TGTGCCAGTAAAACTAACACTGAAGCTTTCTTT. Protein sequence: CASKTNTEAFF. The gene calls are TRBV28 and TRBJ1-1; D is ambiguous. The V gene's germline CDR1 is MDHEN and CDR2 SYDVKM. Trimming took off 9 bases at V and 2 bases at J, with 7 bases between the two ends. The CDR3 totals 11 residues.

The V and J genes are TRBV20-1 and TRBJ1-2, with D unclear. The CDR3 contains 13 residues. V was cut by 0 bases and J by 1 base, with 6 bases left in between. CDR1 is DFQATT and CDR2 is SNEGSKA in the germline V gene (reference sequence). The CDR3 is CSARELHNYGYTF. The CDR3 DNA reads as TGCAGTGCTAGAGAATTGCATAACTATGGCTACACCTTC.

This clonotype has a handful of counts. The chain carries TRBV12-3 or TRBV12-4 and TRBJ2-6; D remains ambiguous. The V and J ends lost 5 bases and 3 bases respectively, with 17 bases between them. There are 17 residues in the CDR3. The CDR3, as DNA: TGTGCCAGCAGTCCCGCTACGGTCGTCTTTGGGGCCAACGTCCTGACTTTC. Protein sequence: CASSPATVVFGANVLTF.

This clonotype has more than one count but fewer than ten. The rearrangement uses TRBV20-1 and TRBJ2-3; perhaps TRBD2 as D (6 bases). V was shortened by 6 bases and J by 0 bases, with 10 bases between the two germline ends. The CDR3 contains 13 residues. Per the germline V gene, CDR1 is DFQATT and CDR2 is SNEGSKA (reference sequence). The CDR3 reads CSALSGSTDTQYF. CDR3 DNA: TGCAGTGCGTTAAGCGGGAGCACAGATACGCAGTATTTT.

The V call is TRBV20-1, the J call TRBJ2-6; D unresolved. Germline V gene data show CDR1 as DFQATT and CDR2 as SNEGSKA (reference sequence). The ends were cut back, 1 base at V and 0 bases at J, with 4 bases in the middle. The CDR3 extends over 14 amino acids. CDR3 nucleotide sequence: TGCAGTGCTAGAGGGGACTCTGGGGCCAACGTCCTGACTTTC. This gives the protein CSARGDSGANVLTF.